This is a list of T cell receptor beta chains from one sample in a study of human T cells and chemical hapten exposure. TCRdb analysed the RACE reads with MiXCR anew, one entry per CDR3 protein. The table shows approximately 60,000 distinct CDR3 sequences, with around 11% occurring only once. The sequenced sample was whole blood, obtained in connection with sensitization to the hapten diphenylcyclopropenone (DPC). The receptors originated from a woman between 40 and 55 years old with alopecia areata. Some clones in this sample may be carry-over from other donors' samples. The CDR3 runs from the conserved cysteine through the conserved F or W. The D gene is left open where the match is weak. For some rows the clone size is stated as once, few or many, or as a class when expanded; others skip it.

TRBV7-2	many	15	.	TRBJ2-1	CASSFRQDMKNEQFF	TGTGCCAGCAGCTTTCGACAGGACATGAAAAATGAGCAGTTCTTC
TRBV5-1	many	12	.	TRBJ2-3	CASSTGTDTQYF	TGCGCCAGCAGCACCGGCACAGATACGCAGTATTTT
TRBV12-3/TRBV12-4	.	14	.	TRBJ1-3	CASSPVGSGNTIYF	TGTGCCAGCAGTCCCGTGGGCTCTGGAAACACCATATATTTT
TRBV19	many	18	TRBD1	TRBJ2-6	CASSRPQGADSGANVLTF	TGTGCCAGTAGTCGCCCGCAGGGGGCCGACTCTGGGGCCAACGTCCTGACTTTC
TRBV20-1	.	14	.	TRBJ2-1	CSAIRDSSYNEQFF	TGCAGTGCTATCCGGGACTCCTCCTACAATGAGCAGTTCTTC
TRBV12-3/TRBV12-4	few	11	.	TRBJ2-3	CASSLEDTQYF	TGTGCCAGCAGTTTGGAAGATACGCAGTATTTT
TRBV12-3/TRBV12-4	.	16	TRBD2	TRBJ2-3	CASSIAGGPSTDTQYF	TGTGCCAGCAGTATAGCGGGGGGCCCCTCCACAGATACGCAGTATTTT
TRBV20-1	.	14	.	TRBJ2-7	CSARVGRVSSEQYF	TGCAGTGCTAGAGTGGGCAGGGTGTCATCCGAGCAGTACTTC
TRBV29-1	few	14	.	TRBJ1-1	CSVKTVSMNTEAFF	TGCAGCGTTAAGACAGTCAGCATGAACACTGAAGCTTTCTTT
TRBV7-3	many	13	.	TRBJ1-1	CANLIQRNTEAFF	TGTGCCAACCTAATACAGCGGAACACTGAAGCTTTCTTT
TRBV5-4	.	14	.	TRBJ2-2	CASSLAPRTGELFF	TGTGCCAGCAGCTTGGCCCCCCGGACCGGGGAGCTGTTTTTT
TRBV6-6	few	11	.	TRBJ1-5	CASSPGEPQHF	TGTGCCAGCAGCCCCGGGGAGCCCCAGCATTTT
TRBV11-2	few	16	.	TRBJ2-5	CASSLVEGRRRETQYF	TGTGCCAGCAGCTTAGTTGAAGGCAGGCGGAGGGAGACCCAGTACTTC
TRBV4-2	many	21	.	TRBJ2-3	CASSQGMRGLPVRHYTDTQYF	TGTGCCAGCAGCCAAGGGATGAGGGGGTTACCCGTGCGCCACTACACAGATACGCAGTATTTT
TRBV18	.	13	.	TRBJ2-5	CASCPPTRETQYF	TGTGCCAGCTGCCCGCCCACGAGGGAGACCCAGTACTTC
TRBV12-3/TRBV12-4	.	13	.	TRBJ1-1	CASSARENTEAFF	TGTGCCAGCAGCGCTAGGGAGAACACTGAAGCTTTCTTT
TRBV10-1	few	20	TRBD1	TRBJ1-2	CASSESTGRTPHARKIGYTF	TGCGCCAGCAGTGAGTCGACAGGGCGTACACCGCACGCGAGGAAGATTGGCTACACCTTC
TRBV18	.	15	TRBD1	TRBJ2-7	CASSTDRGLSYEQYF	TGTGCCAGCTCCACGGACAGGGGACTATCCTACGAGCAGTACTTC
TRBV6-4	many	13	.	TRBJ1-5	CASSEGSNQPQHF	TGTGCCAGCAGTGAGGGGAGCAATCAGCCCCAGCATTTT
TRBV29-1	.	15	TRBD1	TRBJ1-4	CSVESGTGISEKLFF	TGCAGCGTTGAATCTGGGACAGGGATCTCTGAAAAACTGTTTTTT
TRBV4-3	many	14	.	TRBJ2-1	CASSLRARINEQFF	TGCGCCAGCAGCCTACGGGCCCGCATCAATGAGCAGTTCTTC
TRBV2	.	14	TRBD1	TRBJ1-5	CASRGTGSIQPQHF	TGTGCCAGCAGGGGGACAGGGAGCATCCAGCCCCAGCATTTT
TRBV6-5	many	16	TRBD2	TRBJ2-5	CASSYYVAGTRETQYF	TGTGCCAGCAGTTACTACGTAGCGGGGACCCGGGAGACCCAGTACTTC
TRBV20-1	many	15	TRBD1	TRBJ2-3	CSARLDRATTDTQYF	TGCAGTGCTAGGTTGGACAGGGCCACCACAGATACGCAGTATTTT
TRBV29-1	many	14	.	TRBJ2-1	CSVEPRGSYNEQFF	TGCAGCGTTGAACCCCGGGGGTCCTACAATGAGCAGTTCTTC
TRBV21-1	.	15	.	TRBJ2-3	CASSKELPPPRTQYF	TGTGCCAGCAGCAAAGAATTGCCTCCTCCTCGCACGCAGTATTTT
TRBV20-1	many	15	.	TRBJ2-7	CSARDLTGPTYEQYF	TGCAGTGCTAGAGATCTGACGGGACCGACCTACGAGCAGTACTTC
TRBV29-1	.	14	.	TRBJ2-7	CSVARDSGTGEQYF	TGCAGCGTTGCCCGGGACAGTGGGACTGGAGAGCAGTACTTC